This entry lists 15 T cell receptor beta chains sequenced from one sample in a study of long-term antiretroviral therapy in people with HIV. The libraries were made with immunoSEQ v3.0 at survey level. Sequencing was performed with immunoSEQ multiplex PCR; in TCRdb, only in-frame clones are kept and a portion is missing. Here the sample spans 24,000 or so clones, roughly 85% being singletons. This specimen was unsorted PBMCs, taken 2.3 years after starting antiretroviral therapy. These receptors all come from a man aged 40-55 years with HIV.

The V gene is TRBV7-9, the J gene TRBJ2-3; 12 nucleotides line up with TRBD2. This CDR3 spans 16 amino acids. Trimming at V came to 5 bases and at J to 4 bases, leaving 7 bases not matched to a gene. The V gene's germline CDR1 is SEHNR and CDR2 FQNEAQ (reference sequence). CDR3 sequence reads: CASSPASGRDSDTQYF. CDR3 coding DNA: TGTGCCAGCAGCCCCGCTAGCGGGAGGGACTCAGATACGCAGTATTTT.

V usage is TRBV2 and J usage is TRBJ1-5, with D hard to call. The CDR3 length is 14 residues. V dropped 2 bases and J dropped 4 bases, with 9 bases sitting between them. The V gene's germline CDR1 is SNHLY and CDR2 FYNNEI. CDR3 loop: CASSENGGNQPQHF. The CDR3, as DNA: TGTGCCAGCAGTGAAAATGGTGGGAATCAGCCCCAGCATTTT.

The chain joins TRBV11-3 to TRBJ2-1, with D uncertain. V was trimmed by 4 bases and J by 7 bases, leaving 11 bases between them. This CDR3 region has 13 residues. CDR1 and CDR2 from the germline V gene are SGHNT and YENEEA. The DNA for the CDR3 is TGTGCCAGCAGCTCATCCACCGTAAATGAGCAGTTCTTC. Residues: CASSSSTVNEQFF. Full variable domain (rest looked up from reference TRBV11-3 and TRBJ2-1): EAGVVQSPRYKIIEKKQPVAFWCNPISGHNTLYWYLQNLGQGPELLIRYENEEAVDDSQLPKDRFSAERLKGVDSTLKIQPAELGDSAVYLCASSSSTVNEQFFGPGTRLTVL.

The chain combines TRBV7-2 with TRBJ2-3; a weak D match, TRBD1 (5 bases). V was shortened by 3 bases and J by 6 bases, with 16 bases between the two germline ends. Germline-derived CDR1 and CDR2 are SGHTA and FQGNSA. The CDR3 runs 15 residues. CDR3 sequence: CASSFTGYSGDTQYF. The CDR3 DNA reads TGTGCCAGCAGCTTCACAGGCTATTCCGGGGATACGCAGTATTTT.

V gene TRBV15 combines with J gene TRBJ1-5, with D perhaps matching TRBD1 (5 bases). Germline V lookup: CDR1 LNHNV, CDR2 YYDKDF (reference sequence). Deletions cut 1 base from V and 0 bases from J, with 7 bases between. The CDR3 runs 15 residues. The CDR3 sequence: CATSRATVSNQPQHF. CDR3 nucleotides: TGTGCCACCAGCAGAGCGACAGTTAGCAATCAGCCCCAGCATTTT.

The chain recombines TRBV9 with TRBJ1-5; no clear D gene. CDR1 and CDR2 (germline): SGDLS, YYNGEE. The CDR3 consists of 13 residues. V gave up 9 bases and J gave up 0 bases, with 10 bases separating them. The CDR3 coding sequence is TGTGCCATCAAAGGACGTAGCAATCAGCCCCAGCATTTT. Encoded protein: CAIKGRSNQPQHF.

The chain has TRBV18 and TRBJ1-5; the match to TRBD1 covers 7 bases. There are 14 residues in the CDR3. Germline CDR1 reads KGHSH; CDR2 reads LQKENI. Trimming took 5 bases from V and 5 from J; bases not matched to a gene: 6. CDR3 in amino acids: CASSEQGSHQPQHF. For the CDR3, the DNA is TGTGCCAGCTCAGAACAGGGGAGCCATCAGCCCCAGCATTTT.

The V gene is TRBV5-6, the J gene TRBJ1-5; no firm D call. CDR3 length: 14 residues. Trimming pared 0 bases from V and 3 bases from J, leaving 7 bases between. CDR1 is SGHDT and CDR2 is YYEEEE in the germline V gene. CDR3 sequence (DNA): TGTGCCAGCAGCTTGGGACGGCTCAATCAGCCCCAGCATTTT. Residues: CASSLGRLNQPQHF. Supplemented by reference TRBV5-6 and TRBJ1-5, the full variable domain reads DAGVTQSPTHLIKTRGQQVTLRCSPKSGHDTVSWYQQALGQGPQFIFQYYEEEERQRGNFPDRFSGHQFPNYSSELNVNALLLGDSALYLCASSLGRLNQPQHFGDGTRLSIL.

CDR3 nucleotides: TGCGCCAGCAGCCAGGATACCGGGACAGGTGAAGGCCGTCAACAAGAGACCCAGTACTTC. It encodes CASSQDTGTGEGRQQETQYF. The rearrangement links TRBV4-1 to TRBJ2-5; 8 bases are a match to TRBD1. The CDR3 runs to 20 residues. The V segment lost 3 bases and the J segment 2 bases; nucleotides outside the gene matches: 20. Germline V gives CDR1 MGHRA, CDR2 YSYEKL.

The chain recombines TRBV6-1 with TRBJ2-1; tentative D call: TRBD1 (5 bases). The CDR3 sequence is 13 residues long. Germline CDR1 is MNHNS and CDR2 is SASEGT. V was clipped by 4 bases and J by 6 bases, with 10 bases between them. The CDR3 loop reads CASSAIRGNEQFF. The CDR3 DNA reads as TGTGCCAGCAGTGCGATTAGGGGCAATGAGCAGTTCTTC.

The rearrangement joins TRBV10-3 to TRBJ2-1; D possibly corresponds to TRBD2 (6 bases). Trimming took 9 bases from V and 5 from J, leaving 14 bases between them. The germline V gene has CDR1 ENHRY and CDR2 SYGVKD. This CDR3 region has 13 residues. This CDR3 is CAITSHINNEQFF. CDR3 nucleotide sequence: TGTGCCATTACTAGCCACATTAACAATGAGCAGTTCTTC.

The CDR3 loop reads CATTSTVSPLHF. The CDR3 bases are TGTGCCACCACCTCTACAGTTTCACCCCTCCACTTT. The rearrangement joins TRBV28 to TRBJ1-6; D is uncertain. Germline lookup yields CDR1 MDHEN and CDR2 SYDVKM. This CDR3 region has 12 residues. The V gene lost 10 bases and the J gene lost 9 bases, with 13 bases spanning the gap.

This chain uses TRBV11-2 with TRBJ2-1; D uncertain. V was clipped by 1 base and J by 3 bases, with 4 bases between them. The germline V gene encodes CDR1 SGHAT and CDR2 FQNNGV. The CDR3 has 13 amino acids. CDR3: CASSLAIYNEQFF. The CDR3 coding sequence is TGTGCCAGCAGCTTAGCAATCTACAATGAGCAGTTCTTC. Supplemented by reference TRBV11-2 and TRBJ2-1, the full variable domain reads EAGVAQSPRYKIIEKRQSVAFWCNPISGHATLYWYQQILGQGPKLLIQFQNNGVVDDSQLPKDRFSAERLKGVDSTLKIQPAKLEDSAVYLCASSLAIYNEQFFGPGTRLTVL.

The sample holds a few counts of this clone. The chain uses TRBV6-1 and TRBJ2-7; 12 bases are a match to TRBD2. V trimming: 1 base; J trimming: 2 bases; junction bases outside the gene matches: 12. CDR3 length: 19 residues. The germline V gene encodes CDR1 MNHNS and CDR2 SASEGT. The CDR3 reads CASSEGRWGLAGGAYEQYF. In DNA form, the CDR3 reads TGTGCCAGCAGTGAAGGACGCTGGGGGCTAGCGGGAGGGGCCTACGAGCAGTACTTC.

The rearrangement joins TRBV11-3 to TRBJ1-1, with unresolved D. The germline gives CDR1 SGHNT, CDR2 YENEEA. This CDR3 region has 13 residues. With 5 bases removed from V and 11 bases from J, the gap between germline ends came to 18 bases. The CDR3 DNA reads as TGTGCCAGCAGCCCCTCTCCCGGCCCGGAGGCTTTCTTT. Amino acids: CASSPSPGPEAFF.